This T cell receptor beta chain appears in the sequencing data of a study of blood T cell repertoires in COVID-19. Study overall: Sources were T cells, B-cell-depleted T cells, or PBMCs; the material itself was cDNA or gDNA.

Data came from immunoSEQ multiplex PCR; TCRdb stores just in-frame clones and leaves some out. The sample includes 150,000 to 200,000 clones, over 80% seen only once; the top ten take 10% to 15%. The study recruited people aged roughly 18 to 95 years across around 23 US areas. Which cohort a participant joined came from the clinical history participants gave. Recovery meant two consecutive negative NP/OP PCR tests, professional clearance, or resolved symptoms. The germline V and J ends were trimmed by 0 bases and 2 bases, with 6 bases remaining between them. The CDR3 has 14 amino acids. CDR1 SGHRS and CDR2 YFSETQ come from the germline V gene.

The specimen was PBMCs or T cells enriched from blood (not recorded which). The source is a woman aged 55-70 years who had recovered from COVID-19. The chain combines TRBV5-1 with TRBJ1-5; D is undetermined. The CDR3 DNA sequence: TGCGCCAGCAGCTTGGGGCCAGGCAATCAGCCCCAGCATTTT. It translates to CASSLGPGNQPQHF.